This entry features one T cell receptor (beta chain) sequence. Trimming cost V 0 bases and J 6 bases, with 9 bases left between them. Germline V gene lookup returns CDR1 LGHNA and CDR2 YSLEER. This CDR3 is 14 amino acids long. The method was immunoSEQ multiplex PCR; TCRdb's version includes in-frame clones alone and lacks a portion of them. This table holds approximately 87,000 clones, 86% found once. This record comes from a study of control samples from healthy donors and cancer patients. The sequencing sample was made of blood. V usage is TRBV4-3 and J usage is TRBJ2-1; D is possibly TRBD2 (6 bases). The source of this sequence is a woman aged 50 to 60 in good health. The CDR3 reads CASSQDTSRNEQFF. The CDR3 nucleotides read TGCGCCAGCAGCCAAGATACTAGCCGCAATGAGCAGTTCTTC.